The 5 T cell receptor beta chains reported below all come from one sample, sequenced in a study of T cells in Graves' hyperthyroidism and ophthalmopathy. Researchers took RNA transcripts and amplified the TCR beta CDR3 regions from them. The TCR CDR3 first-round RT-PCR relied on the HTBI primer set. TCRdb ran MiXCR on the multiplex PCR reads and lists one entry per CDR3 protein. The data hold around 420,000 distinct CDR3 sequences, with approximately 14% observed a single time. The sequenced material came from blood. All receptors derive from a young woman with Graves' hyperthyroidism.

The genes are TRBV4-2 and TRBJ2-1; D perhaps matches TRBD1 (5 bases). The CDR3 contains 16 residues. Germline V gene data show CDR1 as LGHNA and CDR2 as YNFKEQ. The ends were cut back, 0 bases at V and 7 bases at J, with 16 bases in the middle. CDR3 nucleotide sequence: TGTGCCAGCAGCCAAGATGGGTGGAACTCAGGGAATGAGCAGTTCTTC. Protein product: CASSQDGWNSGNEQFF.

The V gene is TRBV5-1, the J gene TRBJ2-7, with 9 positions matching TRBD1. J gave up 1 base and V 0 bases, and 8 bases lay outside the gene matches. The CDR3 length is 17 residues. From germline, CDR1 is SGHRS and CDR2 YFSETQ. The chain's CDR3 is CASSLVGTGWNSYEQYF. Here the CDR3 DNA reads TGCGCCAGCAGCTTGGTTGGGACAGGGTGGAATTCCTACGAGCAGTACTTC.

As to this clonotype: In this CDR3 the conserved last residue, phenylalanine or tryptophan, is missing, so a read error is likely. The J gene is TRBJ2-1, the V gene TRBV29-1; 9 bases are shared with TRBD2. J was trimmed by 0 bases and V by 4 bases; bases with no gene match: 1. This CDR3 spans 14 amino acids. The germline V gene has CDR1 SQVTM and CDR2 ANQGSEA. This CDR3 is CSVGREGSYNEQFV. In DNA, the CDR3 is TGCAGCGTTGGGCGGGAGGGCTCCTACAATGAGCAGTTCGTC.

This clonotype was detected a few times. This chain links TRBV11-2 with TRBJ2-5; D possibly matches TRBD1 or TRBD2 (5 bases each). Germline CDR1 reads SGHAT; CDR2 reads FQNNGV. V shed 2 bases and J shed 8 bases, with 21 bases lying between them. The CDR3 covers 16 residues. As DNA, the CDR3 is TGTGCCAGCAGCTTACCCCGGGACGGATTTTTGGATACCCAGTACTTC. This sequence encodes CASSLPRDGFLDTQYF.

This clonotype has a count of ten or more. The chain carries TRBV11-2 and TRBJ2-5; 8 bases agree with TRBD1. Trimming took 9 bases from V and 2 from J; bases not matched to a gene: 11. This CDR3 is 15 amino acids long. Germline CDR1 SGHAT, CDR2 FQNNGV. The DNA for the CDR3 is TGTGCCAGTCACCCCACAGGGGGGTGGCAAGAGACCCAGTACTTC. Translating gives CASHPTGGWQETQYF.